This TCR beta chain was observed in a study of STAT5B mutations in CD4+ large granular lymphocyte leukemia. Study context: Among healthy controls, a particular HLA allele went with more CDR3 'QG' motifs.

The CDR3 loop spans 13 amino acids. CDR1 is GTSNPN, CDR2 SVGIG, per germline (reference sequence). V was shortened by 0 bases and J by 5 bases, with 10 bases between the two germline ends. This was a survey-level run. Profiling relied on immunoSEQ multiplex PCR, and the TCRdb table lists in-frame clones only, not all of them. Of some 35,000 clones in the sample, approximately 88% are singletons; the top ten hold roughly 0.95%. This clone was picked up one time. The antigen is undetermined. Study observations and caveats: Without putative leukemic clones, patient CD4-sorted repertoires remained more clonal than healthy CD4+ repertoires. 8/27 top patient clones versus 2/35 control clones were TRBV06-family.

The chain is built from TRBV30 and TRBJ1-2; no definite D call. The TCR sequence derives from a human donor in good health. Sequences were obtained from CD4+ T cells from blood buffy coats. The CDR3, as DNA: TGTGCCTGGAGTGTAACACGGCTTTATGGCTACACCTTC. It is translated as CAWSVTRLYGYTF.